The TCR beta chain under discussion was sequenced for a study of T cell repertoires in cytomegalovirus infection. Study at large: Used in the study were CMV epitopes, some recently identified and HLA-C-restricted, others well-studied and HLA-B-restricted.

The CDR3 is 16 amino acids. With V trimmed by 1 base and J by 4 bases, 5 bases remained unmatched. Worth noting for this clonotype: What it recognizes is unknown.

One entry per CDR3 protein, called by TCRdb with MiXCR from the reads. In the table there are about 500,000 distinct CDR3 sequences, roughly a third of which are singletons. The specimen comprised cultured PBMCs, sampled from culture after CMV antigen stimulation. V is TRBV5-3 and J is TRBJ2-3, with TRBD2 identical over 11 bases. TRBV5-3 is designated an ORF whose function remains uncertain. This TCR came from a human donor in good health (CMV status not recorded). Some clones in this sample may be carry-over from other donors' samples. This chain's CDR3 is CARSLLAGGLADTQYF. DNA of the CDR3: TGTGCCAGAAGCTTGCTAGCGGGAGGTCTCGCAGATACGCAGTATTTT.